This is a list of T cell receptor beta chains from one sample in a study of T cell changes during pregnancy in multiple sclerosis. The data were produced by immunoSEQ multiplex PCR, yet TCRdb's version contains in-frame clones alone and is incomplete. The sample consists of tens of thousands of clones, about 90% of them appearing once. The specimen was CD4+ T cells from peripheral blood mononuclear cells, collected after pregnancy. All receptors derive from a female donor with multiple sclerosis, enrolled in a pregnancy study. CDR3s include the opening cysteine and the closing phenylalanine or tryptophan. D genes are given only for firm matches. The size entry is marked missing in some rows and otherwise reads once, few, many or a size class.

DNA: TGTGCCAGCAGCCATCGGACTAGCGGGGTGCAAAACACAGATACGCAGTATTTT; CDR3: CASSHRTSGVQNTDTQYF; V: TRBV7-8; J: TRBJ2-3; size: NA; D: TRBD2
DNA: TGTGCCAGCAGCTTATGGGGGGGTGAAGCTTTCTTT; CDR3: CASSLWGGEAFF; V: TRBV7-2; J: TRBJ1-1; size: NA; D: NA
DNA: TGTGCCAGCCAGGGGGACTCCCTTAACGAGCAGTACTTC; CDR3: CASQGDSLNEQYF; V: TRBV2; J: TRBJ2-7; size: NA; D: NA
DNA: TGTGCCAGCAGTGACACAGGGAACTACGGCTACACCTTC; CDR3: CASSDTGNYGYTF; V: TRBV6-1; J: TRBJ1-2; size: NA; D: NA
DNA: TGTGCCAGTAGTATACAGGGGGCGTATGGCTACACCTTC; CDR3: CASSIQGAYGYTF; V: TRBV19; J: TRBJ1-2; size: NA; D: TRBD1
DNA: TGCGCCAGCAGCGGACACGCGACAGGGGATGGCTACACCTTC; CDR3: CASSGHATGDGYTF; V: TRBV5-1; J: TRBJ1-2; size: NA; D: TRBD1
DNA: TGTGCCATCAGTGGCCAGGGGGCCGGGGAGCTGTTTTTT; CDR3: CAISGQGAGELFF; V: TRBV10-3; J: TRBJ2-2; size: NA; D: TRBD1
DNA: TGTGCCAGCAGCTTAAAGCCCGGGACAGGGTATCTCACCGGGGAGCTGTTTTTT; CDR3: CASSLKPGTGYLTGELFF; V: TRBV7-3; J: TRBJ2-2; size: NA; D: TRBD1
DNA: TGTGCCAGCAGCCCCCCCCTTTACAATGAGCAGTTCTTC; CDR3: CASSPPLYNEQFF; V: TRBV11-2; J: TRBJ2-1; size: NA; D: NA
DNA: TGTGCCAGCTCAACTACTAGCGGGGCACAAGAGACCCAGTACTTC; CDR3: CASSTTSGAQETQYF; V: TRBV18; J: TRBJ2-5; size: NA; D: TRBD2
DNA: TGTGCCAGCAGCCTTCCGGGAGGGACTTCCTACGAGCAGTACTTC; CDR3: CASSLPGGTSYEQYF; V: TRBV5-4; J: TRBJ2-7; size: NA; D: TRBD2
DNA: TGTGCCAGCACGGACAGCGCCGAGCAGTACTTC; CDR3: CASTDSAEQYF; V: TRBV18; J: TRBJ2-7; size: NA; D: NA
DNA: TGCGCCAGCACCCAGCGACGAAGAGTTAACAGGGTGAGAGGTGAAAAACTGTTTTTT; CDR3: CASTQRRRVNRVRGEKLFF; V: TRBV23-1; J: TRBJ1-4; size: NA; D: NA
DNA: TGCAGCGTCCGCGAGGTCAACTATGGCTACACCTTC; CDR3: CSVREVNYGYTF; V: TRBV29-1; J: TRBJ1-2; size: NA; D: NA
DNA: TGTGCCAGCAGTTTATTAACTAGCGGAGCATACGAGCAGTACTTC; CDR3: CASSLLTSGAYEQYF; V: TRBV27; J: TRBJ2-7; size: NA; D: TRBD2
DNA: TGTGCTAGTGGTTCTCGGGAGGAGAACTATGGCTACACCTTC; CDR3: CASGSREENYGYTF; V: TRBV12-5; J: TRBJ1-2; size: once; D: NA
DNA: TGTGCCAGCAGTGAAGCCCGGGCGGGGCAGTTCTTC; CDR3: CASSEARAGQFF; V: TRBV6-1; J: TRBJ2-1; size: once; D: NA
DNA: TGTGCCAGCAGTAGACAGGGGAATCAGCCCCAGCATTTT; CDR3: CASSRQGNQPQHF; V: TRBV2; J: TRBJ1-5; size: NA; D: TRBD1
DNA: TGTGCCAGCAGTATAACACAGGGTAATCAGCCCCAGCATTTT; CDR3: CASSITQGNQPQHF; V: TRBV28; J: TRBJ1-5; size: NA; D: NA
DNA: TGTGCCAGCTCACCCACAGGACAGGCTACCACTGAAGCTTTCTTT; CDR3: CASSPTGQATTEAFF; V: TRBV18; J: TRBJ1-1; size: NA; D: TRBD1
DNA: TGTGCCAGCAGTGATACCCCCAGTAACGTCTATGGCTACACCTTC; CDR3: CASSDTPSNVYGYTF; V: TRBV6-1; J: TRBJ1-2; size: once; D: NA